These 18 T cell receptor beta chains share one sample of origin, sequenced in a study of cytomegalovirus exposure and HLA in healthy donors (dated by TCRdb to about 2017). The library was produced with the immunoSEQ multiplex PCR assay. This immuneACCESS table, as held by TCRdb, lists in-frame sequences with V and J called but not all clones. Of the missing ones, under half trace to an unresolved V gene in checked studies; the others have no known cause. This sample is represented by approximately 180,000 clones; about 89% of them were singletons. 2% to 3% of the sample belongs to the ten largest clones. Sequenced sample: PBMCs. The source is a man aged 18-30 years in good health and CMV-seropositive.

The chain couples TRBV6-1 to TRBJ2-3, with 11 nucleotides matching TRBD2. Per germline, CDR1 MNHNS and CDR2 SASEGT. The CDR3 totals 15 residues. The junction had 5 bases not matched to a gene; V was cut back by 5 bases and J by 4 bases. The DNA of the CDR3 is TGTGCCAGCAGTATAGCGGGAGGGCCTGCAGATACGCAGTATTTT. Translated, it gives CASSIAGGPADTQYF.

The chain carries TRBV5-1 and TRBJ2-5, with D tentatively TRBD1 (5 bases). Trimming pared 1 base from V and 4 bases from J, leaving 14 bases between. Looked up from germline, CDR1 is SGHRS and CDR2 is YFSETQ. The CDR3 runs to 15 residues. In nucleotides, the CDR3 is TGCGCCAGCAGCTTGAATGGGGTGGGGCGAGAGACCCAGTACTTC. Protein product: CASSLNGVGRETQYF. The variable domain in full, with the rest retrieved from reference TRBV5-1 and TRBJ2-5, is KAGVTQTPRYLIKTRGQQVTLSCSPISGHRSVSWYQQTPGQGLQFLFEYFSETQRNKGNFPGRFSGRQFSNSRSEMNVSTLELGDSALYLCASSLNGVGRETQYFGPGTRLLVL.

The chain couples TRBV4-3 to TRBJ2-3; D may be TRBD2 (5 bases). The CDR3 has 13 amino acids. Germline assignment: CDR1 LGHNA and CDR2 YSLEER. V was trimmed by 1 base and J by 15 bases, leaving 17 bases between them. CDR3 loop: CASSQVSGTRRYF. CDR3 sequence (DNA): TGCGCCAGCAGCCAAGTGTCGGGAACTAGAAGATATTTT.

The chain is built from TRBV29-1 and TRBJ1-5, with 7 bases fitting TRBD1. The CDR3 has 12 amino acids. Germline lookup yields CDR1 SQVTM and CDR2 ANQGSEA. J was trimmed by 6 bases and V by 5 bases; bases with no gene match: 4. The CDR3 DNA is TGCAGCGTTCGACAGGGTACTCAGCCCCAGCATTTT. The encoded protein is CSVRQGTQPQHF.

The chain couples TRBV2 to TRBJ2-7, with 7 bases aligning to TRBD2. The junction had 11 bases not matched to a gene; V was cut back by 4 bases and J by 2 bases. From germline, CDR1 is SNHLY and CDR2 FYNNEI. The CDR3 length is 16 residues. In DNA form, the CDR3 reads TGTGCCAGCAGTGGGAGTCTAGCGGAACCTACCTACGAGCAGTACTTC. Translation gives CASSGSLAEPTYEQYF.

J is TRBJ1-3 and V is TRBV5-4; D might be TRBD1 (6 bases). The CDR3 has 16 residues. Germline-derived CDR1 and CDR2 are SGHNT and YYREEE (reference sequence). With 4 bases removed from V and 2 bases from J, the gap between germline ends came to 16 bases. CDR3 in amino acids: CASSPGGGATGNTIYF. DNA of the CDR3: TGTGCCAGCAGCCCCGGCGGGGGGGCCACTGGAAACACCATATATTTT.

This clone has more than one count but fewer than ten. A read error is likely, as this CDR3 ends without the conserved phenylalanine or tryptophan. The limits of the CDR3 on the DNA are not certain, so only TCRdb's listed CDR3 is given. The rearrangement links TRBV2 to TRBJ1-1; the table's TRBD1 call for D was not verified on the DNA. A total of 8 residues make up the CDR3, ends included. Germline lookup yields CDR1 SNHLY and CDR2 FYNNEI. CDR3 protein: CASGGTGC.

The chain uses TRBV5-1 and TRBJ1-1; TRBD1 matches 8 bases. V shed 3 bases, J shed 1 base, and the junction held 5 bases outside the gene matches. Germline CDR1 reads SGHRS; CDR2 reads YFSETQ. The CDR3 runs 15 residues. For the CDR3, the DNA is TGCGCCAGCAGCTCTGGGGGGACAGGGAACACTGAAGCTTTCTTT. Translation gives CASSSGGTGNTEAFF.

This chain joins TRBV10-3 and TRBJ2-1; TRBD1 might be the D (5 bases). Deletions cut 5 bases from V and 6 bases from J, with 17 bases between. This CDR3 has 15 residues. CDR1 and CDR2 from the germline V gene are ENHRY and SYGVKD. Written as DNA, the CDR3 is TGTGCCATCAGTTTCTCGGACACAGGTAGCAATGAGCAGTTCTTC. It codes for CAISFSDTGSNEQFF.

A single count supports this clone. The genes are TRBV4-3 and TRBJ1-2, with D possibly being TRBD1 (5 bases). The CDR3 is 13 amino acids. Germline-derived CDR1 and CDR2 are LGHNA and YSLEER. V lost 2 bases and J 4 bases, leaving 8 bases between the germline ends. The CDR3 nucleotides read TGCGCCAGCAGCCAAAGACAGAGCTATGGCTACACCTTC. Residues: CASSQRQSYGYTF.

The chain's CDR3 is CASSSRDSPDDQPQHF. Written as DNA, the CDR3 is TGTGCCAGCAGTTCCCGGGACAGCCCCGACGATCAGCCCCAGCATTTT. The chain joins TRBV27 to TRBJ1-5, with 7 bases that match TRBD1. The CDR3 is 16 amino acids. Per germline, CDR1 MNHEY and CDR2 SMNVEV (reference sequence). V lost 4 bases and J lost 5; bases outside the gene matches: 11.

The chain joins TRBV4-3 to TRBJ2-2, with D maybe TRBD1 (6 bases). This CDR3 is built from 15 residues. The V end lost 3 bases, the J end lost 2 bases, and 10 bases lay between the germline ends. Germline V lookup: CDR1 LGHNA, CDR2 YSLEER. CDR3 coding DNA: TGCGCCAGCAGCCAGACAGGCGTAAACACCGGGGAGCTGTTTTTT. Translated, it gives CASSQTGVNTGELFF.

Only one count was recorded for this clone. This rearrangement joins TRBV27 to TRBJ1-2; TRBD1 aligns across 10 bases. CDR1 and CDR2 from the germline V gene are MNHEY and SMNVEV (reference sequence). The CDR3 spans 16 residues. V lost 3 bases and J lost 3; bases outside the gene matches: 7. Written as DNA, the CDR3 is TGTGCCAGCAGTTTCCTCCGACAGGGGGCTTACTATGGCTACACCTTC. Protein product: CASSFLRQGAYYGYTF.

The gene calls are TRBV5-8 and TRBJ2-5, with 12 bases aligning to TRBD1. CDR3 size: 16 residues. The junction had 6 bases not matched to a gene; V was cut back by 1 base and J by 5 bases. CDR1 and CDR2 (germline): SGHTS, YDEGEE. CDR3 coding DNA: TGTGCCAGCAGCTTGACCGGGACAGGGGGCGCGGAGACCCAGTACTTC. This gives the protein CASSLTGTGGAETQYF.

This sequence joins TRBV10-2 and TRBJ2-3; 10 positions match TRBD2. Germline V CDR1 and CDR2: WSHSY, SAAADI. This CDR3 spans 19 amino acids. Trimming took 6 bases from V and 2 from J; bases not matched to a gene: 17. The CDR3 DNA reads as TGCGCCAGCAGACCCTCAGGACTAGCGGCCTGGGGGTTCACAGATACGCAGTATTTT. Its translation is CASRPSGLAAWGFTDTQYF.

Turning to this clone: Other DNA sequences in the same sample also yield this CDR3. The rearrangement links TRBV4-1 to TRBJ1-1; D gene uncertain. The CDR3 is 13 residues long. The V gene's germline CDR1 is MGHRA and CDR2 YSYEKL. The V gene lost 0 bases and the J gene lost 5 bases, with 7 bases spanning the gap. This chain's CDR3 is CASSQDRGTEAFF. The DNA of the CDR3 is TGCGCCAGCAGCCAAGATCGGGGTACTGAAGCTTTCTTT.

The genes are TRBV7-9 and TRBJ2-7, with D unclear. V was pared by 3 bases and J by 2 bases, with 14 bases between. The CDR3 sequence is 15 residues long. Germline V gene data show CDR1 as SEHNR and CDR2 as FQNEAQ (reference sequence). CDR3 sequence reads: CASSFAANGAYEQYF. The CDR3 nucleotides read TGTGCCAGCAGCTTTGCGGCCAACGGAGCCTACGAGCAGTACTTC.

The gene calls are TRBV6-6 and TRBJ1-4; 7 nucleotides agree with TRBD1. With 2 bases clipped from V and 3 bases from J, the junction kept 3 bases outside the gene matches. The length of the CDR3 is 15 residues. The germline gives CDR1 MNHNY, CDR2 SVGAGI (reference sequence). The CDR3 loop is CASSYGDRSNEKLFF. The CDR3 coding sequence is TGTGCCAGCAGTTACGGGGACAGATCTAATGAAAAACTGTTTTTT.